This T cell receptor beta chain was sequenced for a study of neurological immune-mediated disorders. Regarding the study as a whole: Multiple sclerosis was found to have the least TCR clonal expansion, below healthy controls, and HTLV-1-associated myelopathy the most. Private repertoires in all groups were suggested, as expanded clones shared no CDR3 amino acid sequences across subjects.

It was by 5'RACE with 10-nucleotide random UMIs that the cDNA was made. TCRdb re-called the 5' RACE reads with MiXCR, one entry per CDR3 protein. Seen here are roughly 18,000 distinct CDR3 sequences, 25% to 30% observed once, and the top ten hold 30% to 40%. CDR1 is MNHEY and CDR2 is SMNVEV in the germline V gene (reference sequence). J lost 2 bases, V lost 5 bases, and 7 bases had no gene match. There are 16 residues in the CDR3. Comment on this clonotype: The antigen is undetermined.

Sequenced material: PBMCs. The clonotype was recovered from a middle-aged man with HTLV-1-associated myelopathy (HAM/TSP). This chain joins TRBV27 and TRBJ2-2; 8 bases agree with TRBD1. CDR3 loop: CASSRSRGRNTGELFF. The CDR3 coding sequence is TGTGCCAGCAGTCGTTCCAGGGGGCGTAACACCGGGGAGCTGTTTTTT.